Below are 24 T cell receptor beta chains sequenced from a single sample in a study of T-cell memory formation after mild COVID-19. TCRdb itself ran the 5' RACE reads through MiXCR, one entry per CDR3 protein. The sample lists fewer than 700,000 distinct CDR3 sequences, more than 15% occurring once. The specimen sequenced was PBMCs or a T cell subset sorted from them (not recorded which). The source is an adult woman who had mild COVID-19 (a few samples of this study predate the infection). Cell type and time point are not known.

This clonotype appeared a few times. The chain couples TRBV20-1 to TRBJ1-1; 8 nucleotides agree with TRBD1. V lost 6 bases and J lost 3; bases outside the gene matches: 9. The CDR3 runs to 14 residues. CDR1 is DFQATT, CDR2 SNEGSKA, per germline (reference sequence). The CDR3: CSARTQGAYTEAFF. The CDR3, as DNA: TGCAGTGCGCGGACCCAGGGGGCGTACACTGAAGCTTTCTTT.

J is TRBJ2-5 and V is TRBV29-1, with a possible D match to TRBD2 (5 bases). Trimming took off 5 bases at V and 5 bases at J, with 12 bases between the two ends. This CDR3 region has 12 residues. Looked up from germline, CDR1 is SQVTM and CDR2 is ANQGSEA. The CDR3 bases are TGCAGCGTTAGCGGACCTGGGGAGACCCAGTACTTC. This codes for CSVSGPGETQYF.

The V call is TRBV12-3 or TRBV12-4, the J call TRBJ1-6; D is undetermined. The CDR3 consists of 14 residues. V was clipped by 7 bases and J by 13 bases, with 20 bases between them. CDR3 residues: CASTSPGLMGPLHF. The CDR3 coding sequence is TGTGCCAGCACCTCCCCAGGTTTGATGGGGCCCCTCCACTTT.

The chain combines TRBV28 with TRBJ2-7; a possible D gene is TRBD1 (6 bases). With 6 bases removed from V and 6 bases from J, the gap between germline ends came to 24 bases. CDR1 MDHEN and CDR2 SYDVKM come from the germline V gene. This CDR3 comprises 16 residues. The CDR3 DNA reads TGTGCCAGCAGGACAGGAACCACGGGGCTAGGGGGCGAGCAGTACTTC. Protein: CASRTGTTGLGGEQYF.

This clonotype was detected ten times or more. The J gene is TRBJ2-2, the V gene TRBV29-1; the match to TRBD2 covers 9 bases. This CDR3 contains 15 residues. Germline V gene sequence: CDR1 SQVTM, CDR2 ANQGSEA. The V segment lost 4 bases and the J segment 1 base; nucleotides outside the gene matches: 4. The CDR3 nucleotides are TGCAGCGTTGTGCGGGGGGGGATGAACACCGGGGAGCTGTTTTTT. This translates into CSVVRGGMNTGELFF.

The rearrangement uses TRBV6-1 and TRBJ1-2; 9 nucleotides match TRBD1. This CDR3 spans 15 amino acids. Germline V gene sequence: CDR1 MNHNS, CDR2 SASEGT. The ends lost 3 bases at V and 8 bases at J; junction bases unmatched: 10. The CDR3 protein is CASSDLRTGARGYTF. The CDR3 nucleotides are TGTGCCAGCAGTGACTTGAGGACAGGGGCTAGGGGCTACACCTTC.

This clonotype was detected a few times. The chain has TRBV20-1 and TRBJ1-2, with D perhaps TRBD1 (5 bases). Looked up from germline, CDR1 is DFQATT and CDR2 is SNEGSKA (reference sequence). Between the trimmed V and J ends, which lost 3 bases and 0 bases, there was a span of 11 bases. The CDR3 is made up of 14 amino acids. The CDR3 DNA reads TGCAGTGCTAGCCCAGGGTCTCCTAACTATGGCTACACCTTC. Its protein product is CSASPGSPNYGYTF.

The chain carries TRBV5-1 and TRBJ2-3; 8 bases line up with TRBD2. J lost 2 bases, V lost 0 bases, and 11 bases had no gene match. This CDR3 has 18 residues. Germline V gene data show CDR1 as SGHRS and CDR2 as YFSETQ. The CDR3 is CASSLEASGQVVTDTQYF. DNA of the CDR3: TGCGCCAGCAGCTTGGAGGCTAGCGGGCAGGTGGTCACAGATACGCAGTATTTT.

V gene TRBV7-8 combines with J gene TRBJ1-2; D call uncertain. This CDR3 has 18 amino acids. Germline-derived CDR1 and CDR2 are SGHVS and FQNEAQ. The V gene lost 0 bases and the J gene lost 4 bases, with 21 bases spanning the gap. The CDR3 DNA follows: TGTGCCAGCAGCTTAGCTCTGGTTCTGGCACCCTCTAGCTATGGCTACACCTTC. Its protein product is CASSLALVLAPSSYGYTF.

This clonotype was observed a handful of times. The chain carries TRBV29-1 and TRBJ1-2; D is uncertain. Trimming took off 5 bases at V and 3 bases at J, with 13 bases between the two ends. CDR3 length equals 13 residues. Looked up from germline, CDR1 is SQVTM and CDR2 is ANQGSEA. The CDR3 DNA sequence: TGCAGCGTTTCGTCGCCAGACGACTATGGCTACACCTTC. It codes for CSVSSPDDYGYTF.

This clonotype occurred a few times. The chain uses TRBV20-1 and TRBJ1-5, with D perhaps matching TRBD1 (5 bases). The CDR3 totals 15 residues. The V end lost 3 bases, the J end lost 6 bases, and 18 bases lay between the germline ends. The germline gives CDR1 DFQATT, CDR2 SNEGSKA (reference sequence). The chain's CDR3 is CSASHGGESLQPQHF. The DNA for the CDR3 is TGCAGTGCTAGTCACGGAGGGGAGAGTCTTCAGCCCCAGCATTTT.

This clonotype was seen a handful of times. The chain is built from TRBV5-6 and TRBJ2-1; D may be TRBD1 (6 bases). V lost 2 bases and J lost 7, with 10 bases in between. CDR3 length equals 13 residues. Germline CDR1 SGHDT, CDR2 YYEEEE. For the CDR3, the DNA is TGTGCCAGCAGCTTCCTGGGGGCGAATGAGCAGTTCTTC. It is translated as CASSFLGANEQFF.

This chain links TRBV6-2 or TRBV6-3 with TRBJ2-7, with D unresolved. The V gene's germline CDR1 is MNHEY and CDR2 SVGEGT. Between the trimmed V and J ends, which lost 2 bases and 2 bases, there was a span of 16 bases. The CDR3 loop spans 16 amino acids. The CDR3 DNA follows: TGTGCCAGCAGTTACGCTTCCGGAAACGCTCCCTACGAGCAGTACTTC. Its translation is CASSYASGNAPYEQYF.

The chain employs TRBV5-4 and TRBJ2-1; perhaps D is TRBD1 or TRBD2 (5 bases each). The CDR3 consists of 12 residues. Trimming removed 4 bases at V and 14 bases at J, with 16 bases between. Germline V CDR1 and CDR2: SGHNT, YYREEE (reference sequence). The CDR3, as DNA: TGTGCCAGCAGCCTCGGGACCTCTTCGGAGTTCTTC. This translates into CASSLGTSSEFF.

The chain has TRBV3-1 and TRBJ2-1, with 7 bases lining up with TRBD2. CDR1 is LGHDT, CDR2 YNNKEL, per germline (reference sequence). This CDR3 is 17 amino acids long. J lost 4 bases, V lost 0 bases, and 9 bases had no gene match. CDR3 region: CASSQDLRAGVYNEQFF. CDR3 DNA: TGTGCCAGCAGCCAAGATCTGCGGGCGGGGGTATACAATGAGCAGTTCTTC.

The V and J genes are TRBV5-1 and TRBJ2-5; TRBD1 aligns across 9 bases. Losses at the gene ends were 4 bases for V and 4 bases for J; bases not matched to a gene: 5. Per germline, CDR1 SGHRS and CDR2 YFSETQ. CDR3 length equals 14 residues. CDR3 amino acids: CASSPPGQGETQYF. CDR3 bases: TGCGCCAGCAGCCCTCCGGGACAGGGAGAGACCCAGTACTTC.

The chain recombines TRBV6-5 with TRBJ1-2; D remains unclear. The V gene lost 6 bases and the J gene lost 3 bases, with 8 bases spanning the gap. This CDR3 is 12 amino acids long. CDR1 and CDR2 from the germline V gene are MNHEY and SVGAGI. The DNA for the CDR3 is TGTGCCAGCAGCCGGAGAGACTATGGCTACACCTTC. Translating it yields CASSRRDYGYTF.

This chain connects TRBV11-3 to TRBJ2-3; D is uncertain. Trimming left V 5 bases short and J 0 bases short, with 9 bases between. The length of the CDR3 is 14 residues. Germline CDR1 and CDR2: SGHNT and YENEEA. The CDR3 DNA sequence: TGTGCCAGCAGCCCCACATTGAGCACAGATACGCAGTATTTT. As protein: CASSPTLSTDTQYF. The variable domain in full, with the rest retrieved from reference TRBV11-3 and TRBJ2-3, is EAGVVQSPRYKIIEKKQPVAFWCNPISGHNTLYWYLQNLGQGPELLIRYENEEAVDDSQLPKDRFSAERLKGVDSTLKIQPAELGDSAVYLCASSPTLSTDTQYFGPGTRLTVL.

Of note for this clonotype: Mismatch with germline at one junction end may stem from a read error. V gene TRBV4-1 combines with J gene TRBJ1-2, with unresolved D. Per the germline V gene, CDR1 is MGHRA and CDR2 is YSYEKL. The length of the CDR3 is 15 residues. The CDR3 DNA sequence: TGCGACAGCAGCCCCGGCTTCGGGGAGGACTATGGCTACACCTTC. Translating gives CDSSPGFGEDYGYTF.

CDR3 DNA: TGCAGTGCTAGAGGCCCCTTCAATGAGCAGTTCTTC. Protein product: CSARGPFNEQFF. The chain links TRBV20-1 to TRBJ2-1, with D hard to call. Germline V gene sequence: CDR1 DFQATT, CDR2 SNEGSKA (reference sequence). CDR3 size: 12 residues. V lost 1 base and J lost 6, with 7 bases in between.

In its sample, this clonotype was seen a few times. The chain combines TRBV7-9 with TRBJ2-7; either TRBD1 or TRBD2 may supply D (6 bases each). The CDR3 consists of 15 residues. V lost 5 bases and J lost 0, with 14 bases in between. Germline V lookup: CDR1 SEHNR, CDR2 FQNEAQ (reference sequence). CDR3 protein: CASSQGGSPSYEQYF. Here the CDR3 DNA reads TGTGCCAGCAGCCAAGGGGGGTCACCCTCCTACGAGCAGTACTTC.

This clonotype showed up just a few times. The V and J genes are TRBV15 and TRBJ1-5, with 7 bases lining up with TRBD1. This CDR3 comprises 14 residues. V shed 4 bases, J shed 7 bases, and the junction held 7 bases outside the gene matches. The germline V gene has CDR1 LNHNV and CDR2 YYDKDF (reference sequence). The CDR3 spells CATSNDRVSQPQHF. The DNA for the CDR3 is TGTGCCACCAGCAACGACAGGGTGAGCCAGCCCCAGCATTTT.

This chain uses TRBV12-3 or TRBV12-4 with TRBJ2-3, with D perhaps being TRBD1 or TRBD2 (6 bases each). This CDR3 is built from 14 residues. V was trimmed by 6 bases and J by 5 bases, leaving 15 bases between them. CDR3 region: CASRPTGAGDTQYF. As DNA, the CDR3 is TGTGCCAGCAGACCGACGGGGGCCGGAGATACGCAGTATTTT.

In this sample, this clonotype turned up a few times. The chain has TRBV5-1 and TRBJ2-3; 13 bases align to TRBD2. Germline V CDR1 and CDR2: SGHRS, YFSETQ. This CDR3 is 16 amino acids long. The V segment lost 4 bases and the J segment 5 bases; nucleotides outside the gene matches: 7. For the CDR3, the DNA is TGCGCCAGCAGCCCCACGACTAGCGGGGGGAAAGATACGCAGTATTTT. It is translated as CASSPTTSGGKDTQYF. Full variable domain (outside the CDR3, taken from reference TRBV5-1 and TRBJ2-3): KAGVTQTPRYLIKTRGQQVTLSCSPISGHRSVSWYQQTPGQGLQFLFEYFSETQRNKGNFPGRFSGRQFSNSRSEMNVSTLELGDSALYLCASSPTTSGGKDTQYFGPGTRLTVL.